The present T cell receptor (beta chain) was sequenced within a study of T-cell reconstitution after alpha-beta-depleted transplantation in children. Study-level results: The study traced high day-60 TCRbeta diversity in some patients to surviving recipient T cells and thymic progenitors. Newly produced T cells mostly provided counts and TCRbeta diversity after one year, as hyperexpanded clones declined. Where alpha-beta T cells came from about two months after transplant was reportedly several hundred expanded graft clones.

This clonotype was recorded a few times. Antigen unknown. As it was prepared, the TCRbeta library received unique molecular identifiers. MiXCR was run by TCRdb on the PCR reads, yielding one entry per CDR3 protein. Among 480,000 or so distinct CDR3 sequences listed, more than 9% were seen once. The specimen comprised PBMCs, sampled before TCRalphabeta/CD19-depleted stem cell transplant. This TCR was recovered from a child aged 2-15 years with inherited bone marrow failure, due to receive a stem cell transplant.

The CDR3 nucleotides are TGTGCCAGCAGCTTAGACCCGAAGGGGCAGGGGGTGTACACCGGGGAGCTGTTTTTT. It is translated as CASSLDPKGQGVYTGELFF. The chain recombines TRBV11-2 with TRBJ2-2, with 7 bases identical to TRBD1. The CDR3 covers 19 residues. CDR1 and CDR2 (germline): SGHAT, FQNNGV. V shed 0 bases and J 3 bases; nucleotides not matched to a gene: 13.